This TCR beta chain is drawn from a study of control samples from healthy donors and cancer patients. Data came from immunoSEQ multiplex PCR; TCRdb stores just in-frame clones and leaves some out. Of some 100,000 clones listed, roughly nine tenths are singletons. V lost 6 bases, J lost 14 bases, and 16 bases lay in between. Germline CDR1 and CDR2: LGHDT and YNNKEL (reference sequence). This CDR3 spans 12 amino acids. V gene TRBV3-1 (or the pseudogene TRBV3-2) combines with J gene TRBJ1-4; perhaps TRBD1 as D (6 bases). This sequence originates from a human donor in good health. The donor label of this sample is uncertain. The sequencing sample was made of blood. Written as DNA, the CDR3 is TGTGCCAGCAGTAATCTCCACCAGGGGCTGTTTTTT. The encoded protein is CASSNLHQGLFF.